This entry lists 7 T cell receptor beta chains sequenced from one sample in a study of tumor and adjacent non-tumor tissue in lung cancer. A modified ARM-PCR protocol with three rounds of nested PCR amplified TCRbeta. TCRdb analysed the multiplex PCR reads with MiXCR anew, one entry per CDR3 protein. The repertoire consists of under 150,000 distinct CDR3 sequences, with roughly 70% occurring once and the leading ten covering over 15%. No cell sorting was done before RNA was extracted from the tissue. Sequenced: lung tumor tissue. Source of these receptors: a man in his 60s with small cell lung cancer.

Regarding this clonotype: A junction end diverges from the germline sequence, so it may reflect a read error. This chain links TRBV11-2 with TRBJ1-2, with a weak D call TRBD1 (6 bases). Germline V gene sequence: CDR1 SGHAT, CDR2 FQNNGV. This CDR3 is 15 amino acids long. CDR3 sequence (DNA): TGTGCCAGCAGTATCAGCGGGCGGACAGAGGCTGGCTACACATTC. Protein product: CASSISGRTEAGYTF.

This clonotype has a count of ten or more. The J gene is TRBJ1-1, the V gene TRBV6-2 or TRBV6-3; D not certain. CDR1 is MNHEY, CDR2 SVGEGT, per germline. The CDR3 extends over 14 amino acids. V was shortened by 7 bases and J by 1 base, with 13 bases between the two germline ends. CDR3 residues: CASTIGQRNTEAFF. The CDR3 coding sequence is TGTGCCAGCACCATCGGGCAACGGAACACTGAAGCTTTCTTT.

In its sample, this clonotype was seen many times. This sequence joins TRBV29-1 and TRBJ1-1; D gene uncertain. V was cut by 4 bases and J by 1 base, with 10 bases left in between. Germline lookup yields CDR1 SQVTM and CDR2 ANQGSEA. The CDR3 extends over 13 amino acids. CDR3 sequence reads: CSVGAFQNTEAFF. CDR3 sequence (DNA): TGCAGCGTTGGGGCATTCCAGAACACTGAAGCTTTCTTT.

As for this clonotype: A clone one base away is much larger, so this may be a read error. The J gene is TRBJ2-7, the V gene TRBV20-1; TRBD1 matches at 9 bases. J was trimmed by 5 bases and V by 7 bases; bases with no gene match: 9. The CDR3 totals 13 residues. From germline, CDR1 is DFQATT and CDR2 SNEGSKA (reference sequence). CDR3 residues: CSVNNRGLDEQYF. DNA for the CDR3: TGCAGTGTGAACAACAGGGGGCTCGACGAGCAGTACTTC.

On this clonotype: A junction boundary mismatches the germline segment, possibly from a read error. The chain has TRBV11-2 and TRBJ2-1; no reliable D call. Germline assignment: CDR1 SGHAT and CDR2 FQNNGV. There are 13 residues in the CDR3. The DNA of the CDR3 is TGTACCAGCAGCTTCGTGTTCAACGATGAGCAGTTCTTC. Amino acid sequence: CTSSFVFNDEQFF.

This clonotype showed up just once. The junction departs from germline at one end; a sequencing error may be responsible. The chain joins TRBV6-1 to TRBJ2-1; D is unresolved. This CDR3 contains 14 residues. Germline loops: CDR1 MNHNS, CDR2 SASEGT. In nucleotides, the CDR3 is TGTGCCAGCAGTGAAGATTGGGTATACAATGAGCTGTACTTC. It is translated as CASSEDWVYNELYF.

Note on this clonotype: A much bigger clone sits one base away, suggesting this may be a read error. V gene TRBV14 combines with J gene TRBJ2-1; D assignment may be TRBD1 or TRBD2 (5 bases each). From germline, CDR1 is SGHDN and CDR2 FVKESK. This CDR3 contains 15 residues. As DNA, the CDR3 is TGTGCCAGCAGCCGAGGGACCGGAGCCTACAATGAGCAGATCTTC. Its protein is CASSRGTGAYNEQIF.